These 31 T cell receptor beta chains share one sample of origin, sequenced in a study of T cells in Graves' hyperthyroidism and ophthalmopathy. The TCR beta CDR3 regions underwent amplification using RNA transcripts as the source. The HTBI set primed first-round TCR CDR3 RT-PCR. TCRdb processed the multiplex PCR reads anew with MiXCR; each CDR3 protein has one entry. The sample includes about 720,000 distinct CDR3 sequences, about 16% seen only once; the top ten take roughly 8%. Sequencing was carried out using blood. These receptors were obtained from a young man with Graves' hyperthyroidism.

The CDR3 sequence is CASSPRGQQNSPLHF. The CDR3 DNA is TGTGCCAGCAGCCCCAGGGGACAGCAGAATTCACCCCTCCACTTT. The V gene is TRBV9, the J gene TRBJ1-6; TRBD1 matches at 7 bases. This CDR3 contains 15 residues. Germline CDR1 reads SGDLS; CDR2 reads YYNGEE. With 4 bases clipped from V and 7 bases from J, the junction kept 8 bases outside the gene matches.

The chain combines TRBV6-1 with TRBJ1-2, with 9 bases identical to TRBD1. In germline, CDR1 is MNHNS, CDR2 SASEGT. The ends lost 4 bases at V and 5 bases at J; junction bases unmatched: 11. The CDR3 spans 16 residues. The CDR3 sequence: CASSGLRDRVFYGYTF. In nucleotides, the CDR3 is TGTGCCAGCAGTGGCCTCCGGGACAGGGTCTTTTATGGCTACACCTTC.

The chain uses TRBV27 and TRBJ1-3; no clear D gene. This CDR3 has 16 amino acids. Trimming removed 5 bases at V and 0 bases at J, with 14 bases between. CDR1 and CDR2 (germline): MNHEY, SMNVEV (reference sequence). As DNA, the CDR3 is TGTGCCAGCAGTACTATGCCGGGATACTCTGGAAACACCATATATTTT. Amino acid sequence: CASSTMPGYSGNTIYF.

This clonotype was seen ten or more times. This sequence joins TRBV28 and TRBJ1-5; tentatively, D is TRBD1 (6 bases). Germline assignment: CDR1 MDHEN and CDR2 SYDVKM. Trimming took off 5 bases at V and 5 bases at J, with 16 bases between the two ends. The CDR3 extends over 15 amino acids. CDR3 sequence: CASSGGGEVDQPQHF. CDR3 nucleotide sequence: TGTGCCAGCAGTGGGGGCGGGGAAGTGGATCAGCCCCAGCATTTT.

The CDR3 nucleotides are TGTGCCAGCAGCCCCCGTGAGATGGGGAGTGAAAAACTGTTTTTT. The encoded protein is CASSPREMGSEKLFF. The chain links TRBV7-9 to TRBJ1-4; D gene ambiguous. V was clipped by 5 bases and J by 7 bases, with 17 bases between them. The CDR3 totals 15 residues. Germline values: CDR1 SEHNR, CDR2 FQNEAQ (reference sequence).

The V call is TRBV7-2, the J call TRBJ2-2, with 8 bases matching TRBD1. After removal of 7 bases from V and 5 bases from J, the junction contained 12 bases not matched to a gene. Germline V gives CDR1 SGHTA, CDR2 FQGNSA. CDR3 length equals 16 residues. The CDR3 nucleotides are TGTGCCAGCACACGGCAGGGGGCTCTAACGACCGGGGAGCTGTTTTTT. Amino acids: CASTRQGALTTGELFF.

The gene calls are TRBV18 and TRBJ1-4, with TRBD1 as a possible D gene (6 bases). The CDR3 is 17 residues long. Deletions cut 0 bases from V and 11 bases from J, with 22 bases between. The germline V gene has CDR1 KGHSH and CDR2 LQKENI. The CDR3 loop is CASSPPVRDTNKNKLFF. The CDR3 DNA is TGTGCCAGCTCACCACCGGTAAGGGACACCAATAAGAACAAACTGTTTTTT.

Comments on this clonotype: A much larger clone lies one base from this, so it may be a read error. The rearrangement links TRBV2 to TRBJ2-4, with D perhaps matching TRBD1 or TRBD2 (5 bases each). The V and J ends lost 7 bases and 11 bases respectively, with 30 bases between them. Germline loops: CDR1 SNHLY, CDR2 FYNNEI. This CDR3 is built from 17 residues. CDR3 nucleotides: TGTGCCAGCAATCCGAAGTTACTTACGGCGACAGAGGGCGTTCAGTACTTC. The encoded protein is CASNPKLLTATEGVQYF.

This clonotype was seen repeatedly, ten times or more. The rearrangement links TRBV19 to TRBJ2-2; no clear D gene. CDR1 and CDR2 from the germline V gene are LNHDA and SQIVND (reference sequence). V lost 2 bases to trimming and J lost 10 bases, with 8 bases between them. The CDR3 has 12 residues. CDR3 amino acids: CASSIRVEELFF. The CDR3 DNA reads TGTGCCAGTAGTATACGGGTGGAGGAGCTGTTTTTT.

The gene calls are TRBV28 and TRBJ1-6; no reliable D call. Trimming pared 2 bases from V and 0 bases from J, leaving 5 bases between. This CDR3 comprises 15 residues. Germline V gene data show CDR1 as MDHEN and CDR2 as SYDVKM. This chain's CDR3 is CASSLGVSYNSPLHF. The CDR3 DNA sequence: TGTGCCAGCAGTTTAGGGGTCTCCTATAATTCACCCCTCCACTTT.

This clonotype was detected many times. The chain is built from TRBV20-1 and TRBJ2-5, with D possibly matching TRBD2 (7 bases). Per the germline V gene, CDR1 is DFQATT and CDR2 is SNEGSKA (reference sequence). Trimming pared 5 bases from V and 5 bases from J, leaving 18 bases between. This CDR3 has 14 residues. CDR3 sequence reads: CSAPPGGAGETQYF. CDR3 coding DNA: TGCAGTGCTCCTCCTGGGGGGGCAGGGGAGACCCAGTACTTC.

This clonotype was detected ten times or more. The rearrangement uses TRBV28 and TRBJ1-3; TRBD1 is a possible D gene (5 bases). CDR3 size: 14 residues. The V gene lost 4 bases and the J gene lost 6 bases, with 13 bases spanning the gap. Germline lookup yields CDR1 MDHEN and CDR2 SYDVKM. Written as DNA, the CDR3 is TGTGCCAGCAGTTCCGGGACGGTGTTAAACACCATATATTTT. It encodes CASSSGTVLNTIYF.

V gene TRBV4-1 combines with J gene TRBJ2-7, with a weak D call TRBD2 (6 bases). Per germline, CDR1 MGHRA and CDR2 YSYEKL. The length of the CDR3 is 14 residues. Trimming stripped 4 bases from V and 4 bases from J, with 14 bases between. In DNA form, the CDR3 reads TGCGCCAGCAGCCCGGGGGACTCTCCTTACGAGCAGTACTTC. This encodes CASSPGDSPYEQYF.

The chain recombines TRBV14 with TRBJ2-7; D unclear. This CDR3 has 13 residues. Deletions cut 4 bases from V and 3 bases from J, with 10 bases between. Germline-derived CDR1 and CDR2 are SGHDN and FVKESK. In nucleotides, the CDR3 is TGTGCCAGCAGCCCAAAATCCCACTACGAGCAGTACTTC. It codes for CASSPKSHYEQYF.

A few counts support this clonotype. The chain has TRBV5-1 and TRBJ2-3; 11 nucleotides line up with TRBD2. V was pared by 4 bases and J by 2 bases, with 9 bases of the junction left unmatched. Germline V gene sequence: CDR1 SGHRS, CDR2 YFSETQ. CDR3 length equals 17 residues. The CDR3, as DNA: TGCGCCAGCAGCGGTCCCCGACTAGCGGGATTCACAGATACGCAGTATTTT. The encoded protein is CASSGPRLAGFTDTQYF. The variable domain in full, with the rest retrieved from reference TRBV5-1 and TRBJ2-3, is KAGVTQTPRYLIKTRGQQVTLSCSPISGHRSVSWYQQTPGQGLQFLFEYFSETQRNKGNFPGRFSGRQFSNSRSEMNVSTLELGDSALYLCASSGPRLAGFTDTQYFGPGTRLTVL.

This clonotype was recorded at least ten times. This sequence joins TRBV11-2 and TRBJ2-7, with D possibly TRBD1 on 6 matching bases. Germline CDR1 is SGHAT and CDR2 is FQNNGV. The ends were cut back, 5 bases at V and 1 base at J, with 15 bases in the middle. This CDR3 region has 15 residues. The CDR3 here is CASSAAPGQSYEQYF. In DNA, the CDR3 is TGTGCCAGCAGCGCTGCTCCGGGACAATCCTACGAGCAGTACTTC.

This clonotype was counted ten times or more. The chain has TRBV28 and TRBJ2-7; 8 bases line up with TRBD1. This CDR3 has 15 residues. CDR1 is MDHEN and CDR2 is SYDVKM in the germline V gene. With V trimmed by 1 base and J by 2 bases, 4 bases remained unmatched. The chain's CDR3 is CASSLSGTGTYEQYF. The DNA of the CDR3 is TGTGCCAGCAGTTTATCAGGGACAGGTACCTACGAGCAGTACTTC.

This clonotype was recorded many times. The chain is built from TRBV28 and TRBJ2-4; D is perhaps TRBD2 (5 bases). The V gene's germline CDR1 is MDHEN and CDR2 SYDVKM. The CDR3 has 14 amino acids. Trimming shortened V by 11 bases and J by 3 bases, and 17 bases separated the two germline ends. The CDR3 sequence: CAPKRVGVKNIQYF. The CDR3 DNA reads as TGTGCCCCCAAGAGGGTTGGAGTCAAAAACATTCAGTACTTC.

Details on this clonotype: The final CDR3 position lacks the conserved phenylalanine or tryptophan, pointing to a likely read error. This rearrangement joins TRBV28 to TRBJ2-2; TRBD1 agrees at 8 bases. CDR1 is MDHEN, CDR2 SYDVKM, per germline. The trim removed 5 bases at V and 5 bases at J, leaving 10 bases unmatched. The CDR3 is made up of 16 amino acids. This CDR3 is CASSLGGRGRTGELFY. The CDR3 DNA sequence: TGTGCCAGCAGTCTGGGGGGCAGGGGGCGGACCGGGGAGCTGTTTTAT.

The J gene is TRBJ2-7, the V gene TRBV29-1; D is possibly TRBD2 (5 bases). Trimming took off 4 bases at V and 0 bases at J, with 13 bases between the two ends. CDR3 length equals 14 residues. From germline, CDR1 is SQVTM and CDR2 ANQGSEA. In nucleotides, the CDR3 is TGCAGCGTTGCTGGTGTTCGGGGCTCCTACGAGCAGTACTTC. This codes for CSVAGVRGSYEQYF.

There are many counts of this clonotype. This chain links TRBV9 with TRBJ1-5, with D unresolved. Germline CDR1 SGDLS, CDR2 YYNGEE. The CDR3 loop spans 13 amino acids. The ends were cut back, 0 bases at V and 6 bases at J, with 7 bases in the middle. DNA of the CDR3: TGTGCCAGCAGCGTAGGGCACAGTCAGCCCCAGCATTTT. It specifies CASSVGHSQPQHF. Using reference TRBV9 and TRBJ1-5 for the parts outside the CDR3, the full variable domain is DSGVTQTPKHLITATGQRVTLRCSPRSGDLSVYWYQQSLDQGLQFLIQYYNGEERAKGNILERFSAQQFPDLHSELNLSSLELGDSALYFCASSVGHSQPQHFGDGTRLSIL.

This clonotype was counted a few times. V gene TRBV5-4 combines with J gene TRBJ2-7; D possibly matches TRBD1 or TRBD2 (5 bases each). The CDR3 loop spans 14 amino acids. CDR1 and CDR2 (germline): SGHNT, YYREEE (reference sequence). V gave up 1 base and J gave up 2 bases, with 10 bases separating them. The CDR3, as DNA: TGTGCCAGCAGCTTGATTGGGGACGCCTACGAGCAGTACTTC. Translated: CASSLIGDAYEQYF.

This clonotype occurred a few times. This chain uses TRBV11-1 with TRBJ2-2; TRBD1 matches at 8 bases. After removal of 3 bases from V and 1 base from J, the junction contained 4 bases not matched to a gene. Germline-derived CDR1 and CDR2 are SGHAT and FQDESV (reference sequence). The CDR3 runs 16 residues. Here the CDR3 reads CASSFQGAQNTGELFF. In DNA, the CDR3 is TGTGCCAGCAGCTTCCAGGGGGCGCAGAACACCGGGGAGCTGTTTTTT.

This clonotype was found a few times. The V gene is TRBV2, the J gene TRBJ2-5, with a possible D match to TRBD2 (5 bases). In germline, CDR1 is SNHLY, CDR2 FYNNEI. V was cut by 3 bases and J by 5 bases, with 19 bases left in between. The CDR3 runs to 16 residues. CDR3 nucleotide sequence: TGTGCCAGCAGTGACCTCAAGACGGGGTTGGGGGAGACCCAGTACTTC. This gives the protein CASSDLKTGLGETQYF. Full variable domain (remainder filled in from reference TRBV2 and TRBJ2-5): EPEVTQTPSHQVTQMGQEVILRCVPISNHLYFYWYRQILGQKVEFLVSFYNNEISEKSEIFDDQFSVERPDGSNFTLKIRSTKLEDSAMYFCASSDLKTGLGETQYFGPGTRLLVL.

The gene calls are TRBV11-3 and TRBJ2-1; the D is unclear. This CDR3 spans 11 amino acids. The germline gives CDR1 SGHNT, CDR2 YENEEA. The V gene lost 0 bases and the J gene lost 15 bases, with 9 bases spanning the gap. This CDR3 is CASSLESFPFF. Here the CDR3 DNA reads TGTGCCAGCAGCTTAGAGTCGTTTCCGTTCTTC.

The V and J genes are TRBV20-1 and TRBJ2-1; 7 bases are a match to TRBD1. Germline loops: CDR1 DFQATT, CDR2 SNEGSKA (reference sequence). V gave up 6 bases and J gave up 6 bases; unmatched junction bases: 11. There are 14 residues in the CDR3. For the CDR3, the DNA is TGCAGTGCCGCGCGTAGGGGGCGCGGCAATGAGCAGTTCTTC. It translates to CSAARRGRGNEQFF.

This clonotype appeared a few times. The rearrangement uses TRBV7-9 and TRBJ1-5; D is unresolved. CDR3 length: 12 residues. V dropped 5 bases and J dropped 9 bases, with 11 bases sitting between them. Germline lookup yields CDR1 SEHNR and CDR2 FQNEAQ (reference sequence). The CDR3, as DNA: TGTGCCAGCAGCCAACCTGAGGGGCCCCAGCATTTT. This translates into CASSQPEGPQHF.

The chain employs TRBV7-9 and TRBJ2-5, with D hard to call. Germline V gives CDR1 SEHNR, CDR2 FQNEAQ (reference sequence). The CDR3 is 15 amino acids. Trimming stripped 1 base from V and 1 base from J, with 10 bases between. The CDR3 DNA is TGTGCCAGCAGCTTAGGTGCGCAGCCCCAAGAGACCCAGTACTTC. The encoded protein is CASSLGAQPQETQYF.

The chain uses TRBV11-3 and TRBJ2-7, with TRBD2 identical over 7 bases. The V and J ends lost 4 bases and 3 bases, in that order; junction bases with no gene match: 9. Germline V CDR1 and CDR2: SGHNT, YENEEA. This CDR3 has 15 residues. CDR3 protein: CASSSLAGEIYEQYF. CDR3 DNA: TGTGCCAGCAGCTCCCTTGCGGGAGAAATCTACGAGCAGTACTTC.

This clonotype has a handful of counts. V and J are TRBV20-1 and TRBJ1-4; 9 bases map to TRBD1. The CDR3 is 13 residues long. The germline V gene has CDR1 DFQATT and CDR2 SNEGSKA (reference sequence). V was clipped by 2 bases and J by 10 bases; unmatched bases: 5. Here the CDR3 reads CSARHRGPRKLFF. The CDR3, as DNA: TGCAGTGCTAGACACAGGGGGCCCCGAAAACTGTTTTTT.

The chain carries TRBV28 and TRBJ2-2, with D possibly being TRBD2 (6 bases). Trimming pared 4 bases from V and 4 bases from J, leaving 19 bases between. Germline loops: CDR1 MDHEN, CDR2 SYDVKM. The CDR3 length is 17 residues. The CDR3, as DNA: TGTGCCAGCAGTTCTCCCGCGCAGGACGGGGGCACCGGGGAGCTGTTTTTT. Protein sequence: CASSSPAQDGGTGELFF.